The T cell receptor (beta chain) described here comes from a study of Tregs in tolerant kidney transplant recipients. Across the whole study: Recipients received nonmyeloablative bone marrow transplants from related graft donors, with transient mixed chimerism. Study-wide findings and caveats: The small number of patients limits these findings pending further validation.

This CDR3 has 10 amino acids. Per germline, CDR1 MNHEY and CDR2 SVGAGI. V lost 10 bases, J lost 8 bases, and 9 bases lay in between. Thawed PBMCs were FACS-sorted into unstimulated CD4+CD25+CD127- regulatory T cells, CD4+CD25- non-regulatory cells, CD4 and CD8 cells. On this clone: What it binds is not known.

Repertoires were generated with immunoSEQ multiplex PCR, while TCRdb's copy carries only in-frame clones and drops some. The sample consists of about 110,000 clones, around 89% of them appearing once. V is TRBV6-5 and J is TRBJ2-1; D is uncertain. This receptor was taken from a human donor who received a combined kidney and bone marrow transplant. The sequences come from CD4+ T cells from blood, collected before the transplant. In nucleotides, the CDR3 is TGTGCCACTTCCAGCGATGAGCAGTTCTTC. This encodes CATSSDEQFF.